This is a list of T cell receptor beta chains from one sample in a study of spatial heterogeneity in lung cancer. Using its own MiXCR run on the 5' RACE reads, TCRdb lists one record per CDR3 protein. This table holds about 30,000 distinct CDR3 sequences, about 6.6% found once. This specimen was lung tumor tissue, taken at surgery. The receptors stem from a male donor with early-stage non-small cell lung cancer. Both conserved end residues are part of each CDR3. D genes are given only for firm matches. Only part of the rows carry a size: once, few, many, or a class if the clone is expanded.

medium-sized	NA	TRBV11-2	TRBJ1-3	CASSLGTFSGNTIYF	TGTGCCAGCAGCTTAGGCACCTTCTCTGGAAACACCATATATTTT
few	NA	TRBV7-2	TRBJ2-4	CASSMGGSANIQYF	TGTGCCAGCAGCATGGGGGGTAGCGCAAACATTCAGTACTTC
few	NA	TRBV7-6	TRBJ2-3	CASSRSGESGSQYF	TGTGCCAGCAGCAGATCGGGTGAAAGCGGGTCGCAGTATTTT
many	TRBD1	TRBV11-2	TRBJ1-6	CASSGTGRTLHF	TGTGCCAGCAGCGGGACAGGGAGGACCCTCCACTTT
many	NA	TRBV12-3/TRBV12-4	TRBJ2-3	CASSLRGDTQYF	TGTGCCAGCAGCTTAAGAGGCGATACGCAGTATTTT
few	TRBD1	TRBV20-1	TRBJ1-1	CSARDRTGITEAFF	TGCAGTGCTAGAGACAGGACAGGGATTACTGAAGCTTTCTTT
many	NA	TRBV28	TRBJ1-2	CASSYSGEYYGYTF	TGTGCCAGCAGTTACTCTGGGGAGTACTATGGCTACACCTTC
many	NA	TRBV28	TRBJ1-5	CGSGNQPQHF	TGTGGCAGCGGCAATCAGCCCCAGCATTTT
many	NA	TRBV5-6	TRBJ2-2	CASSLSGTTGELFF	TGTGCCAGCAGCTTAAGTGGGACAACCGGGGAGCTGTTTTTT
NA	NA	TRBV10-2	TRBJ1-2	CASSDPDGLGYTF	TGCGCCAGCAGTGATCCAGACGGACTTGGCTACACCTTC